Below, 15 T cell receptor beta chains from the same sample are listed, as sequenced in a study of blood T cell repertoires in COVID-19. Some clones are missing from TCRdb's copy, which holds only in-frame ones; the method was immunoSEQ multiplex PCR. Of about 320,000 clones detected, approximately 86% appear once; the ten largest clones hold around 9.3%. Sequenced material: PBMCs or T cells enriched from blood (not recorded which). Every receptor here comes from a young woman who had recovered from COVID-19.

This clone was observed a handful of times. This rearrangement joins TRBV6-4 to TRBJ2-2; no clear D gene. The V gene lost 0 bases and the J gene lost 6 bases, with 8 bases spanning the gap. This CDR3 has 14 residues. Germline V CDR1 and CDR2: MRHNA, SNTAGT. The CDR3, as DNA: TGTGCCAGCAGTGACTCTAGCTCGGCCGGGGAGCTGTTTTTT. Its protein product is CASSDSSSAGELFF.

This clone was observed once. The rearrangement joins TRBV19 to TRBJ2-3, with 9 bases identical to TRBD2. The CDR3 length is 15 residues. Germline values: CDR1 LNHDA, CDR2 SQIVND (reference sequence). V was pared by 6 bases and J by 2 bases, with 6 bases of the junction left unmatched. In DNA, the CDR3 is TGTGCCAGTAGCACCGGGACTAGCCTCACAGATACGCAGTATTTT. The encoded protein is CASSTGTSLTDTQYF.

This sequence joins TRBV30 and TRBJ2-2; 9 bases align to TRBD2. This CDR3 contains 14 residues. V trimming: 2 bases; J trimming: 6 bases; junction bases outside the gene matches: 4. Germline CDR1 reads GTSNPN; CDR2 reads SVGIG (reference sequence). CDR3 in amino acids: CAWSLAGGPGELFF. In nucleotides, the CDR3 is TGTGCCTGGAGTTTGGCGGGGGGGCCCGGGGAGCTGTTTTTT.

The V call is TRBV15, the J call TRBJ2-6; 7 bases map to TRBD1. Germline CDR1 reads LNHNV; CDR2 reads YYDKDF (reference sequence). The CDR3 loop spans 16 amino acids. V lost 3 bases, J lost 2 bases, and 4 bases stayed unmatched. CDR3 DNA: TGTGCCACCAGCAGGACAGGGAGCCCTGGGGCCAACGTCCTGACTTTC. Protein: CATSRTGSPGANVLTF.

CDR3 loop: CASSLFGLAGSVGELFF. For the CDR3, the DNA is TGTGCCAGCAGCTTGTTCGGACTAGCCGGGTCGGTCGGGGAGCTGTTTTTT. The genes are TRBV5-6 and TRBJ2-2; TRBD2 matches at 8 bases. CDR3 length: 17 residues. The junction had 12 bases not matched to a gene; V was cut back by 1 base and J by 7 bases. Looked up from germline, CDR1 is SGHDT and CDR2 is YYEEEE.

The CDR3 protein is CAIRPSTGATEAFF. CDR3 bases: TGTGCCATCAGACCTTCCACAGGGGCCACTGAAGCTTTCTTT. This chain connects TRBV10-3 to TRBJ1-1; 7 bases line up with TRBD1. Unmatched junction bases numbered 8, after V lost 6 bases and J lost 4 bases. The germline V gene encodes CDR1 ENHRY and CDR2 SYGVKD. The CDR3 contains 14 residues.

This chain uses TRBV7-9 with TRBJ1-2; D unclear. This CDR3 is built from 15 residues. The germline V gene has CDR1 SEHNR and CDR2 FQNEAQ (reference sequence). V was pared by 5 bases and J by 0 bases, with 13 bases between. The CDR3 loop reads CASSGLRGPNYGYTF. The CDR3 DNA reads TGTGCCAGCAGCGGCTTGAGAGGGCCTAACTATGGCTACACCTTC.

This clone was seen a single time. The chain has TRBV6-2 or TRBV6-3 and TRBJ1-2, with D possibly matching TRBD1 (5 bases). The CDR3 runs 13 residues. V was shortened by 4 bases and J by 8 bases, with 14 bases between the two germline ends. Germline V gene data show CDR1 as MNHEY and CDR2 as SVGEGT. The CDR3 reads CASSWGGGRGYTF. The CDR3 DNA sequence: TGTGCCAGCAGTTGGGGGGGAGGTCGCGGCTACACCTTC.

The chain recombines TRBV11-3 with TRBJ2-1; 10 positions agree with TRBD2. V shed 3 bases, J shed 4 bases, and the junction held 0 bases outside the gene matches. The CDR3 is 14 residues long. Germline lookup yields CDR1 SGHNT and CDR2 YENEEA. The CDR3 protein is CASSLGLAYNEQFF. DNA of the CDR3: TGTGCCAGCAGCTTGGGACTAGCGTACAATGAGCAGTTCTTC.

This sequence joins TRBV7-9 and TRBJ1-2; D gene uncertain. The V end was cut by 1 base, the J end by 6 bases, with 12 bases between. There are 14 residues in the CDR3. Germline V gene data show CDR1 as SEHNR and CDR2 as FQNEAQ (reference sequence). The CDR3 coding sequence is TGTGCCAGCAGCTTAGGGCAGGATCACGATGGCTACACCTTC. It is translated as CASSLGQDHDGYTF.

The rearrangement links TRBV5-1 to TRBJ2-5; 7 nucleotides agree with TRBD1. CDR1 SGHRS and CDR2 YFSETQ come from the germline V gene. This CDR3 comprises 14 residues. Unmatched junction bases numbered 2, after V lost 0 bases and J lost 3 bases. The CDR3 region has the DNA TGCGCCAGCAGCTTGGAGGGGACAGAAGAGACCCAGTACTTC. This sequence encodes CASSLEGTEETQYF.

The chain carries TRBV28 and TRBJ1-5, with 8 positions matching TRBD1. CDR3 length: 16 residues. The germline gives CDR1 MDHEN, CDR2 SYDVKM. Trimming removed 5 bases from V and 5 bases from J; junction bases left unmatched: 11. For the CDR3, the DNA is TGTGCCAGCAGTGTAGGGACAGGCGTTTTCGATCAGCCCCAGCATTTT. The encoded protein is CASSVGTGVFDQPQHF.

The V and J genes are TRBV6-2 or TRBV6-3 and TRBJ1-2; TRBD1 might be the D (6 bases). V was clipped by 3 bases and J by 2 bases, with 13 bases between them. Germline V gene sequence: CDR1 MNHEY, CDR2 SVGEGT. This CDR3 spans 15 amino acids. CDR3: CASSYLGQGNYGYTF. DNA for the CDR3: TGTGCCAGCAGTTATTTGGGGCAGGGGAACTATGGCTACACCTTC.

The chain recombines TRBV7-3 with TRBJ2-3, with 9 positions matching TRBD1. This CDR3 has 14 amino acids. V gave up 5 bases and J gave up 6 bases; unmatched junction bases: 6. From germline, CDR1 is SGHTA and CDR2 FQGTGA. The CDR3 region is CASSPRDREDTQYF. The CDR3 nucleotides are TGTGCCAGCAGCCCCAGGGACAGGGAGGATACGCAGTATTTT.

This chain uses TRBV7-8 with TRBJ2-1; 8 bases are shared with TRBD2. Germline CDR1 and CDR2: SGHVS and FQNEAQ. This CDR3 is built from 15 residues. The J segment lost 4 bases and the V segment lost 3 bases, leaving 5 bases of the junction unmatched. CDR3 in DNA: TGTGCCAGCAGCTTTCGGACTAGCCTGTACAATGAGCAGTTCTTC. It encodes CASSFRTSLYNEQFF.